The present entry profiles one T cell receptor beta chain with its context. What it binds is unknown. This specimen belongs to a study of cytomegalovirus exposure and HLA in healthy donors. Study-wide points: Upon later analysis, HLA-associated TCR beta chains proved more clonally expanded than other, equally common chains.

Researchers ran the PCR with 60 Vbeta and 13 Jbeta primers. Sequenced by immunoSEQ multiplex PCR; TCRdb stores in-frame clones only, minus some. The top ten hold about 3% of the sample, which has approximately 120,000 clones, around three quarters seen once. V lost 4 bases, J lost 0 bases, and 14 bases lay in between. Germline CDR1 is SGHDT and CDR2 is YYEEEE. CDR3 length equals 15 residues. This TCR derives from a man aged 25 to 40 in good health and CMV-seronegative. This chain joins TRBV5-6 and TRBJ2-7; D may be TRBD2 (6 bases). The source material was PBMCs. CDR3 region: CASSGGTVSSYEQYF. The CDR3 coding sequence is TGTGCCAGCAGCGGGGGGACGGTCAGCTCCTACGAGCAGTACTTC.